The clone carrying this T cell receptor (beta chain) appeared many times. The antigen is unknown. The V and J ends lost 3 bases and 8 bases, in that order; junction bases with no gene match: 9. The CDR3 sequence is 14 residues long. Germline V CDR1 and CDR2: GTSNPN, SVGIG (reference sequence). This entry is derived from a study of T cells after posttransplantation cyclophosphamide. Whole-study results and caveats: Tissue-infiltrating T cells from skin or gut overlapped little with blood T cells. Later post-transplant blood repertoires were often dominated by donor CD8+ memory clones.

This related bone marrow graft donor gave peripheral blood on the day of marrow donation. TCRdb's copy holds only in-frame clones and misses some; the assay was immunoSEQ multiplex PCR. Sampling found over 30,000 clones, none seen once. This TCR came from a woman in her fifties or sixties in good health and a related stem cell transplant donor. Sequenced input: PBMCs. The chain recombines TRBV30 with TRBJ1-2, with 10 bases identical to TRBD1. CDR3 in DNA: TGTGCCTGGAGCAACCACGGGACAGGGGAGGGCTACACCTTC. It specifies CAWSNHGTGEGYTF.